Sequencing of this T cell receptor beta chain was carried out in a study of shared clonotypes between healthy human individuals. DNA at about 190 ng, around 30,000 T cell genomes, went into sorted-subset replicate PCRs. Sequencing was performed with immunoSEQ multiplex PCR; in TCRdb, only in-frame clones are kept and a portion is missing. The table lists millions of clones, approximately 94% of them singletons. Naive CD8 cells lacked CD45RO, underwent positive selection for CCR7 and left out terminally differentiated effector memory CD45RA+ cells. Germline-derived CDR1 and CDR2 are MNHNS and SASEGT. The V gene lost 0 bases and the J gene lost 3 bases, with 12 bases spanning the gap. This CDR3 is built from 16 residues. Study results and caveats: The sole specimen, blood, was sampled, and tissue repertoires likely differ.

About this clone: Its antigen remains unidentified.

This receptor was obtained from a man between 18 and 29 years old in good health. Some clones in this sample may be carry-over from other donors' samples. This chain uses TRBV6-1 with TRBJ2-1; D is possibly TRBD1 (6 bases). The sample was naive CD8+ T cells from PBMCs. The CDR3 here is CASSEAGLGGYNEQFF. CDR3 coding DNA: TGTGCCAGCAGTGAAGCTGGGCTAGGGGGCTACAATGAGCAGTTCTTC.